These T cell receptor beta chains were read from a single sample in a study of early T cells in non-severe SARS-CoV-2 infection. TCRdb redid the calling of the 5' RACE reads with MiXCR, one entry per CDR3 protein. This sample has roughly 35,000 distinct CDR3 sequences, with roughly 9.3% found just once. The sample consisted of whole blood. All receptors come from an adult who was a healthcare worker with PCR-confirmed SARS-CoV-2 infection or an uninfected control (not recorded which). The CDR3 runs from the conserved cysteine through the conserved F or W. The D gene is left open where the match is weak. Clone size appears in some rows only: once, few, many, or a class for an expanded clone.

>TRBV4-2|-|TRBJ2-5|few
CASSQDNSPRGTQYF
TGTGCCAGCAGCCAAGATAATTCACCACGCGGGACCCAGTACTTC
>TRBV30|-|TRBJ2-1|once
CAWSEDKDNEQFF
TGTGCCTGGAGTGAGGATAAGGACAATGAGCAGTTCTTC
>TRBV10-3|-|TRBJ2-3|many
CAISESKKREGSTDTQYF
TGTGCCATCAGTGAGTCAAAGAAGAGAGAAGGATCCACAGATACGCAGTATTTT
>TRBV6-5|-|TRBJ1-6|many
CASSYETIESPLHF
TGTGCCAGCAGTTACGAGACCATAGAATCACCCCTCCACTTT
>TRBV19|-|TRBJ2-2|few
CASRNRFHTGELFF
TGTGCCAGTCGAAATCGGTTTCACACCGGGGAGCTGTTTTTT
>TRBV18|TRBD2|TRBJ2-1|many
CASSPLFGGARNEQFF
TGTGCCAGCTCACCATTATTCGGGGGGGCCAGGAATGAGCAGTTCTTC
>TRBV20-1|-|TRBJ2-1|many
CSAREGYNEQFF
TGCAGTGCTAGAGAGGGTTACAATGAGCAGTTCTTC
>TRBV5-1|-|TRBJ2-3|many
CASSFGSITDTQYF
TGCGCCAGCAGCTTTGGTTCGATCACAGATACGCAGTATTTT
>TRBV12-3/TRBV12-4|TRBD1|TRBJ2-6|many
CASSARTGISGANVLTF
TGTGCCAGCAGTGCCCGGACAGGGATCTCTGGGGCCAACGTCCTGACTTTC
>TRBV7-9|TRBD2|TRBJ2-2|few
CASGLSLGSGAPGELFF
TGTGCCAGCGGCTTGAGCCTAGGGAGCGGGGCGCCCGGGGAGCTGTTTTTT
>TRBV5-1|-|TRBJ2-2|many
CASSRGTLNTGELFF
TGCGCCAGCAGCCGGGGGACACTGAACACCGGGGAGCTGTTTTTT
>TRBV29-1|-|TRBJ2-1|many
CSVESWRDNEQFF
TGCAGCGTTGAATCGTGGAGGGACAATGAGCAGTTCTTC
>TRBV20-1|-|TRBJ1-2|many
CSARDDYGYTF
TGCAGTGCTAGAGATGACTATGGCTACACCTTC
>TRBV14|-|TRBJ2-7|-
CASSQGPKGRGEQYF
TGTGCCAGCAGCCAAGGCCCTAAGGGCCGGGGGGAGCAGTACTTC
>TRBV7-2|-|TRBJ1-1|few
CASSFGQYTEAFF
TGTGCCAGCAGCTTTGGACAGTACACTGAAGCTTTCTTT
>TRBV11-2|-|TRBJ2-3|many
CASSSLLSSTDTQYF
TGTGCCAGCAGCTCCCTTCTGTCTAGCACAGATACGCAGTATTTT
>TRBV6-5|TRBD1|TRBJ2-2|few
CASSYSRGRTGELFF
TGTGCCAGCAGTTACTCGAGGGGGCGAACCGGGGAGCTGTTTTTT
>TRBV30|-|TRBJ2-7|few
CAWIQGVEQYF
TGTGCCTGGATCCAGGGAGTTGAGCAGTACTTC
>TRBV20-1|-|TRBJ1-6|many
CSAKGDGLISPLHF
TGCAGTGCTAAGGGGGACGGCTTAATCTCACCCCTCCACTTT
>TRBV30|TRBD1|TRBJ2-5|many
CAWRGMGQGKETQYF
TGTGCCTGGAGAGGTATGGGACAGGGGAAGGAGACCCAGTACTTC
>TRBV5-1|-|TRBJ2-2|few
CASSLEPGRGELFF
TGCGCCAGCAGCTTGGAGCCGGGCCGGGGGGAGCTGTTTTTT
>TRBV6-1|-|TRBJ1-1|many
CASSTGRQVFMNTEAFF
TGTGCCAGCAGTACAGGCCGTCAAGTGTTCATGAACACTGAAGCTTTCTTT
>TRBV10-3|-|TRBJ1-1|many
CAISGTGQGEAFF
TGTGCCATCAGTGGGACCGGACAAGGGGAAGCTTTCTTT
>TRBV7-6|-|TRBJ2-5|-
CASSPLGGRIQETQYF
TGTGCCAGCAGCCCCTTAGGGGGGAGGATCCAAGAGACCCAGTACTTC
>TRBV7-2|-|TRBJ1-5|many
CASSFNNQPQHF
TGTGCCAGCAGCTTTAACAATCAGCCCCAGCATTTT
>TRBV2|-|TRBJ2-2|-
CASRQDGNTGELFF
TGTGCCAGCAGACAGGACGGGAACACCGGGGAGCTGTTTTTT
>TRBV7-9|-|TRBJ2-1|few
CASCKAWDNEQFF
TGTGCCAGCTGTAAAGCGTGGGACAATGAGCAGTTCTTC
>TRBV3-1|-|TRBJ1-1|many
CASSQYGNTEAFF
TGTGCCAGCAGCCAATACGGGAACACTGAAGCTTTCTTT
>TRBV2|-|TRBJ1-2|-
CASSPDSNYGYTF
TGTGCCAGCAGTCCGGACAGCAACTATGGCTACACCTTC
>TRBV29-1|-|TRBJ1-1|once
CSVERGLNTEAFF
TGCAGCGTTGAAAGGGGACTGAACACTGAAGCTTTCTTT
>TRBV7-9|-|TRBJ2-7|many
CASSYDGEAYEQYF
TGTGCCAGCAGCTATGACGGAGAAGCCTACGAGCAGTACTTC
>TRBV12-3/TRBV12-4|-|TRBJ2-7|many
CASSSGTGPYEQYF
TGTGCCAGCAGTTCCGGGACCGGACCCTACGAGCAGTACTTC
>TRBV9|TRBD1|TRBJ2-7|many
CASSVGQGVVYEQYF
TGTGCCAGCAGCGTAGGACAGGGCGTCGTCTACGAGCAGTACTTC